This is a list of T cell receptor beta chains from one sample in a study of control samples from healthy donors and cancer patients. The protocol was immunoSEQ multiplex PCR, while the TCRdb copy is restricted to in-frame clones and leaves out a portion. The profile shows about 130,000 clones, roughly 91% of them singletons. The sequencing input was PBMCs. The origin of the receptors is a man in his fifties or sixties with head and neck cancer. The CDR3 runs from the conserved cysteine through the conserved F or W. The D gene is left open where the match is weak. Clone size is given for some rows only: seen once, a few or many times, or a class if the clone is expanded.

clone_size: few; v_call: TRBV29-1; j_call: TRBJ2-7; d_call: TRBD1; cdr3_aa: CSVRQGGNYEQYF; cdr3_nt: TGCAGCGTTCGACAGGGGGGAAACTACGAGCAGTACTTC
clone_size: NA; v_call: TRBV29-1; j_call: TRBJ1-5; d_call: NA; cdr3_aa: CSYIEARTPCNQPQHF; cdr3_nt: TGCAGCTACATCGAGGCCCGGACACCCTGCAATCAGCCCCAGCATTTT
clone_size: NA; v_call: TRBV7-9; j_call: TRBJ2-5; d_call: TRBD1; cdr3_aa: CASSSRTGRETQYF; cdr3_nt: TGTGCCAGCAGCTCCAGGACAGGGAGGGAGACCCAGTACTTC
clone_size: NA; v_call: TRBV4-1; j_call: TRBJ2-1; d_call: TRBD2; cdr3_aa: CASSPGGSGSFYNEQFF; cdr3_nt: TGCGCCAGCAGCCCGGGTGGTAGCGGGAGCTTCTACAATGAGCAGTTCTTC
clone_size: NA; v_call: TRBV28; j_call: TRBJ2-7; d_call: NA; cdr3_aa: CASRGQSHHEQYF; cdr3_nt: TGTGCCAGCAGAGGACAGAGTCACCACGAGCAGTACTTC
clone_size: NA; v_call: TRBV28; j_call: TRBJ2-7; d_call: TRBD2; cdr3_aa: CASNIAGFAYEQYF; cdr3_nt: TGTGCCAGCAACATAGCGGGATTTGCCTACGAGCAGTACTTC
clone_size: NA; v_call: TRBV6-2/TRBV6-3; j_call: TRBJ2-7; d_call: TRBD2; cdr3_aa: CASSLAGRSSEQYF; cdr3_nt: TGTGCCAGCAGTCTAGCGGGAAGGTCGAGCGAGCAGTACTTC
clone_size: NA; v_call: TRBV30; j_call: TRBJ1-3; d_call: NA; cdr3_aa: CAWSVVGGNTIYF; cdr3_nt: TGTGCCTGGAGTGTAGTTGGGGGAAACACCATATATTTT
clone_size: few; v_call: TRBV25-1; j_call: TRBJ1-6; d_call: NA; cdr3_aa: CASSERNGDSPLHF; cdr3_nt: TGTGCCAGCAGTGAAAGGAACGGGGATTCACCCCTCCACTTT
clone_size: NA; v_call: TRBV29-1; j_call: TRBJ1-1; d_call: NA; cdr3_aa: CSVSGQLGTEAFF; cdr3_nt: TGCAGCGTTTCAGGACAGCTCGGTACTGAAGCTTTCTTT
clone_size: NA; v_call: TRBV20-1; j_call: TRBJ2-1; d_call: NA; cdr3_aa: CSAGNEQFF; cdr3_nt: TGCAGTGCGGGTAATGAGCAGTTCTTC
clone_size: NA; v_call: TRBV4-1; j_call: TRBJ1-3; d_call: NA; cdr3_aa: CASSQDALGGSGNTIYF; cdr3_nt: TGCGCCAGCAGCCAAGATGCCTTAGGGGGCTCTGGAAACACCATATATTTT
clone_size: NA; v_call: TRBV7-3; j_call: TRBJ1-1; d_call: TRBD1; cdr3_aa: CASSLMGQKFNTEAFF; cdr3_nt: TGTGCCAGCAGCTTAATGGGACAGAAATTTAACACTGAAGCTTTCTTT
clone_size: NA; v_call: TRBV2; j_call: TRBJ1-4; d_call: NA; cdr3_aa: CASSDDMRRTNEKLFF; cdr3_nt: TGTGCCAGCAGTGACGACATGAGGAGGACTAATGAAAAACTGTTTTTT
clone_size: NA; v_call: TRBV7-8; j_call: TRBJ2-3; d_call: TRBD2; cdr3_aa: CASSVASGRTGDTQYF; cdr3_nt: TGTGCCAGCAGCGTCGCTAGCGGGAGGACTGGTGATACGCAGTATTTT
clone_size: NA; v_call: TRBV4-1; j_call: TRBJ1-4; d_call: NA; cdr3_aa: CASSQAYGGGLKLFF; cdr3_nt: TGCGCCAGCAGCCAAGCTTATGGGGGCGGGTTAAAACTGTTTTTT
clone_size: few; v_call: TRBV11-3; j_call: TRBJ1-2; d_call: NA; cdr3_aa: CASSREPGYGYTF; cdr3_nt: TGTGCCAGCAGCAGGGAACCTGGCTATGGCTACACCTTC
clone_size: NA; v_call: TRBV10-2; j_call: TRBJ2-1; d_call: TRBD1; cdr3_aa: CASSELAGGLREQFF; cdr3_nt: TGCGCCAGCAGTGAGTTGGCAGGGGGCCTTAGGGAGCAGTTCTTC
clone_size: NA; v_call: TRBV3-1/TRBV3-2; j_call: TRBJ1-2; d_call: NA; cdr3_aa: CASSRSTEYYGYTF; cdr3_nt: TGTGCCAGCAGCCGATCGACTGAGTACTATGGCTACACCTTC
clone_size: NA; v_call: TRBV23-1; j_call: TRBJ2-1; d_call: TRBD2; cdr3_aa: CAPAGVAGSWDNEQFF; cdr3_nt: TGCGCGCCTGCTGGGGTAGCGGGTTCTTGGGACAATGAGCAGTTCTTC
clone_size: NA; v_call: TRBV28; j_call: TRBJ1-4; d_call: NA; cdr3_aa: CASSLSGNNEKLFF; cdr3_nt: TGTGCCAGCAGTTTATCAGGGAATAATGAAAAACTGTTTTTT
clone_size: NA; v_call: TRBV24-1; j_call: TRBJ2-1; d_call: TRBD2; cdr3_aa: CATRAGGYNEQFF; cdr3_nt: TGTGCCACCCGGGCGGGAGGTTACAATGAGCAGTTCTTC
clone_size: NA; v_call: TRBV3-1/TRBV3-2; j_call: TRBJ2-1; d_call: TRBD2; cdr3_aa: CASRRLAGGLEEQFF; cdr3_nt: TGTGCCAGCAGACGACTAGCGGGAGGGCTTGAAGAGCAGTTCTTC
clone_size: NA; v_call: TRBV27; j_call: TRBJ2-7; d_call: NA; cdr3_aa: CASKNRGSYEQYF; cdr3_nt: TGTGCCAGCAAAAATCGGGGCTCCTACGAGCAGTACTTC
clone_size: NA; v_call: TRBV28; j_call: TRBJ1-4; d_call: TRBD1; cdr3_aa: CASSTRTGGWEKLFF; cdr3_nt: TGTGCCAGCAGTACAAGGACAGGGGGTTGGGAAAAACTGTTTTTT
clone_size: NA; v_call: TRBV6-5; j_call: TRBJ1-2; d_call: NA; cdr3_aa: CASSYSMAGYGYTF; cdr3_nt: TGTGCCAGCAGTTACTCGATGGCAGGGTATGGCTACACCTTC
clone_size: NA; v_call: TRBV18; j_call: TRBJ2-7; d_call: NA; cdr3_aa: CASSPGNGRGQGAGEQYF; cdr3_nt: TGTGCCAGCTCACCAGGCAATGGGCGGGGGCAGGGGGCCGGCGAGCAGTACTTC
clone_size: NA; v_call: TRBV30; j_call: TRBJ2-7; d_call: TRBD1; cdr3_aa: CAWSEGQAFYEQYF; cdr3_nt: TGTGCCTGGAGTGAGGGACAGGCTTTCTACGAGCAGTACTTC